These 7 T cell receptor beta chains originate from one sample sequenced in a study of beta chain features in type 1 diabetes. Study-wide results and limits: In every one of the four CD4+ subsets, TCRB CDR3s were moderately but significantly shorter in Type 1 diabetes patients.

cDNA synthesis used the whole RNA isolate, giving expressed TCRB sequences. Method: immunoSEQ multiplex PCR; TCRdb's copy keeps in-frame clones and lacks some. The table includes around 250,000 clones, approximately 13% detected once. Their target antigens are unknown. Sequenced material: naive CD4+ T cells from blood. The receptors were sampled from a man between 25 and 39 years old with type 1 diabetes.

In this sample, this clone turned up a few times. The CDR3 region has the DNA TGTGCCAGCAGCTCCGACAGGGTAAATAACTATGGCTACACCTTC. This translates into CASSSDRVNNYGYTF. This sequence joins TRBV5-4 and TRBJ1-2, with 7 nucleotides matching TRBD1. Germline V gene lookup returns CDR1 SGHNT and CDR2 YYREEE (reference sequence). V lost 3 bases and J lost 1; bases outside the gene matches: 6. The CDR3 is made up of 15 amino acids.

The table lists this clone with a few counts. J is TRBJ2-4 and V is TRBV30, with a weak D call TRBD2 (6 bases). Trimming took off 2 bases at V and 7 bases at J, with 18 bases between the two ends. Germline V gene data show CDR1 as GTSNPN and CDR2 as SVGIG (reference sequence). This CDR3 has 15 residues. Written as DNA, the CDR3 is TGTGCCTGGAGTTACAATCAGGGTGGGGGGAACATTCAGTACTTC. It codes for CAWSYNQGGGNIQYF.

This clone was found a few times. This chain connects TRBV2 to TRBJ1-6, with 7 bases lining up with TRBD1. Losses at the gene ends were 7 bases for V and 7 bases for J; bases not matched to a gene: 10. The CDR3 runs 15 residues. The germline gives CDR1 SNHLY, CDR2 FYNNEI. CDR3 protein: CASKDREGKNSPLHF. The CDR3 bases are TGTGCCAGCAAAGACAGGGAAGGAAAAAATTCACCCCTCCACTTT.

The chain has TRBV2 and TRBJ2-2, with 9 bases identical to TRBD2. The CDR3 extends over 16 amino acids. Germline V gene sequence: CDR1 SNHLY, CDR2 FYNNEI. V lost 6 bases, J lost 4 bases, and 9 bases stayed unmatched. CDR3 region: CASRGGRARITGELFF. CDR3 nucleotides: TGTGCCAGCAGGGGCGGGAGGGCCCGGATCACCGGGGAGCTGTTTTTT. Looking up the rest from reference TRBV2 and TRBJ2-2 gives the full variable domain: EPEVTQTPSHQVTQMGQEVILRCVPISNHLYFYWYRQILGQKVEFLVSFYNNEISEKSEIFDDQFSVERPDGSNFTLKIRSTKLEDSAMYFCASRGGRARITGELFFGEGSRLTVL.

This chain uses TRBV5-4 with TRBJ2-1, with D hard to call. Per the germline V gene, CDR1 is SGHNT and CDR2 is YYREEE (reference sequence). V lost 3 bases and J 3 bases, leaving 10 bases between the germline ends. The CDR3 is 14 amino acids. The CDR3 is CASSSGRNYNEQFF. In DNA, the CDR3 is TGTGCCAGCAGCTCTGGCAGGAACTACAATGAGCAGTTCTTC.

This clone was seen a few times. J is TRBJ2-2 and V is TRBV9; TRBD1 might be the D (6 bases). This CDR3 has 15 amino acids. V lost 3 bases, J lost 6 bases, and 15 bases lay in between. Germline values: CDR1 SGDLS, CDR2 YYNGEE. CDR3 residues: CASSASLQGPGELFF. The CDR3 DNA reads TGTGCCAGCAGCGCCAGCCTCCAGGGGCCCGGGGAGCTGTTTTTT.

The chain is built from TRBV27 and TRBJ2-7; possible D gene TRBD2, 7 bases. The CDR3 loop spans 15 amino acids. The V and J ends lost 5 bases and 2 bases respectively, with 16 bases between them. CDR1 is MNHEY, CDR2 SMNVEV, per germline (reference sequence). CDR3 protein: CASSPLGGLPYEQYF. The CDR3 nucleotides are TGTGCCAGCAGTCCTCTCGGGGGGCTACCCTACGAGCAGTACTTC.